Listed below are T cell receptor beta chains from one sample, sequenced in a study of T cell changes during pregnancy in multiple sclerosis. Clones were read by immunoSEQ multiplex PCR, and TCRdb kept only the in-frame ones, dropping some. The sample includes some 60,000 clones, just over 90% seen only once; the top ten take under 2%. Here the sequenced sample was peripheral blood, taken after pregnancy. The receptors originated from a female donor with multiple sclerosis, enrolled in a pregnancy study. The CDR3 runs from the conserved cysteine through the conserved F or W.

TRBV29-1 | CSVARMGPGTF
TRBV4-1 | CASSLSGQLNQPQHF
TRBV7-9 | CASRLGGGPYNEQFF
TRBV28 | CASSLIAEGSETQYF
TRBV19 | CASSIRDRVLGANVLTF
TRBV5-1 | CASSLRRERGDTQYF
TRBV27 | CASSFLRTSGTEGDTQYF
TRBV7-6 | CASSQGPGSLDSYEQYF
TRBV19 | CASSTQDSTYYGYTF
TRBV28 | CASSFPSRGGYEQYF
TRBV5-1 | CASSTASGSIYEQYF
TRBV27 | CASSSSGTEAFF
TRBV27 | CASSRQGPYGYTF
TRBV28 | CASSLVLNTEAFF
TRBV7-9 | CASSFRDRGHTGELFF
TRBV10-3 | CAISESQGAGGNQPQHF
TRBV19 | CASTGSRTFSLNANVLTF
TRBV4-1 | CASSPSLRGDSNQPQHF
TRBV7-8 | CASSLIARGGYSNQPQHF
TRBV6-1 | CASTLGGSGSYEQYF
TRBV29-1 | CSVGQGIAGELFF
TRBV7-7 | CASGSGNTIYF
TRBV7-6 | CASSLTSGRVGEQFF
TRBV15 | CATSRDQGYQETQYF
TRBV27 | CASSLTGGLRVAYNEQFF
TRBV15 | CATSPSRDRTYGYTF
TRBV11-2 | CASSLAPNTGELFF
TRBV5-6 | CASSQRTGTDTQYF
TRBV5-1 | CASSIRLAGVPDTQYF
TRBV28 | CASSFQAGGQETQYF
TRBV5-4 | CASSRSGGAWLNTEAFF
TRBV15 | CATSKIGLAGVVTGELFF
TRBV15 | CATSSPGGYGANVLTF
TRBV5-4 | CASRPGSATTDTQYF
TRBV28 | CASRRGGGYEQYF
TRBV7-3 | CASSSVPGLQVTQYF
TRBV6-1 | CASSEEARLSTEAFF
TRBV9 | CASSVSGGRDTEAFF
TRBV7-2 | CASSFLADLDTDTQYF
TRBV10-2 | CATGGSLNEKLFF
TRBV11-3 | CASSPTGDYNEQFF
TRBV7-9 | CASSLNTVANVLTF
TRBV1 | CTSSQNLLGYNEQFF
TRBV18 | CASSPSGGGNYGYTF
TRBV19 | CASSTPPGQNEKLFF
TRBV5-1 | CASSRTLSGTGDHEQYF
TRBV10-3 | CAISESAAGGPRYEQFF